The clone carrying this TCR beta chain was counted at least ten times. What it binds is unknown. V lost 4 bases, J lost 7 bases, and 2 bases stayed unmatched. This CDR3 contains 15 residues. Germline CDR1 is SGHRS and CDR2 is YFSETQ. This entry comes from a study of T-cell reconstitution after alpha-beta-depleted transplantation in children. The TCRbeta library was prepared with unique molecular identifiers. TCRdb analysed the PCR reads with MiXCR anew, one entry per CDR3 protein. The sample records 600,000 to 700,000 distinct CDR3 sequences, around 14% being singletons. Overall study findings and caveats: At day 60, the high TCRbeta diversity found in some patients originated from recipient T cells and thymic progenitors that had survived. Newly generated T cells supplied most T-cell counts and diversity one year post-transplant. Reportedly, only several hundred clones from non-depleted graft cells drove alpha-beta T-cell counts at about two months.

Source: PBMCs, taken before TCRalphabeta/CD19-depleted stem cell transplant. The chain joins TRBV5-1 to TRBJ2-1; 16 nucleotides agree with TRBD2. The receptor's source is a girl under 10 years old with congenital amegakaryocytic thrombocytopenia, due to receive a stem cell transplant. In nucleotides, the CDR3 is TGCGCCAGCAGCATGGGACTAGCGGGAGGGAATGAGCAGTTCTTC. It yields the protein CASSMGLAGGNEQFF.